The present TCR beta chain was sequenced within a study of blood T cell repertoires in COVID-19. How the authors handled the data: Amplification from reference gene primers served as the basis for estimated nucleated cell counts. Clones were sequenced by immunoSEQ multiplex PCR, and TCRdb holds only the in-frame ones, with some missing. D and trimming come from the DNA, and the V and J calls and clone size come from that table. This table has around 240,000 clones, around 83% appearing once. Germline loops: CDR1 KGHSH, CDR2 LQKENI. The V and J ends lost 10 bases and 3 bases respectively, with 9 bases between them. The CDR3 runs 12 residues.

The rearrangement uses TRBV18 and TRBJ2-2; D is unresolved. The receptor comes from a woman aged 45-60 years with acute or convalescent COVID-19. Sequenced material: peripheral blood. CDR3 sequence reads: CATHGDTGELFF. The CDR3 DNA reads as TGTGCCACACACGGAGACACCGGGGAGCTGTTTTTT.